Detailed here is one TCR beta chain. The CDR3 is 13 residues long. The V gene lost 3 bases and the J gene lost 10 bases, with 14 bases spanning the gap. The germline V gene has CDR1 SGHRS and CDR2 YFSETQ. This entry belongs to a study of shared clonotypes between healthy human individuals. Both subsets, CD45RA+ naive and CD45RA-negative memory, were split from the CD4+ cells. Samples underwent the assay at deep level. The assay was immunoSEQ multiplex PCR, and TCRdb's table has in-frame clones only and misses some. The sample carries millions of clones, about 92% recorded once. This chain joins TRBV5-1 and TRBJ2-1; D is ambiguous. The clonotype comes from a young man in good health. Some clones in this sample may be carry-over from other donors' samples. Sequencing used naive CD4+ T cells from PBMCs. As to subset: CD45RA+ positively selected. The CDR3 bases are TGCGCCAGCAGCTCCCTTCCTAACCCCGAGCAGTTCTTC. It translates to CASSSLPNPEQFF.